This T cell receptor beta chain emerged from a study of shared clonotypes between healthy human individuals. Whole-study findings and limits: In this cohort, only blood was sampled, and tissue repertoires likely differ.

Assay used: immunoSEQ multiplex PCR; TCRdb lists only in-frame clones, some missing. The sample lists about 2 million clones; less than 95% were seen once. CDR3 length: 14 amino acids. Germline V lookup: CDR1 SQVTM, CDR2 ANQGSEA. The ends were cut back, 5 bases at V and 7 bases at J, with 20 bases in the middle. Naive CD8 cells lacked CD45RO, underwent positive selection for CCR7 and left out terminally differentiated effector memory CD45RA+ cells. In the case of this clone: The antigen is undetermined.

The chain employs TRBV29-1 and TRBJ1-1, with a tentative D call TRBD1 (5 bases). Sample: naive CD8+ T cells sorted from blood. The receptor was derived from a man aged 18-30 years in good health. The CDR3 sequence is CSVPGGGVVVEAFF. The CDR3 region has the DNA TGCAGCGTTCCTGGTGGGGGGGTGGTGGTTGAAGCTTTCTTT.